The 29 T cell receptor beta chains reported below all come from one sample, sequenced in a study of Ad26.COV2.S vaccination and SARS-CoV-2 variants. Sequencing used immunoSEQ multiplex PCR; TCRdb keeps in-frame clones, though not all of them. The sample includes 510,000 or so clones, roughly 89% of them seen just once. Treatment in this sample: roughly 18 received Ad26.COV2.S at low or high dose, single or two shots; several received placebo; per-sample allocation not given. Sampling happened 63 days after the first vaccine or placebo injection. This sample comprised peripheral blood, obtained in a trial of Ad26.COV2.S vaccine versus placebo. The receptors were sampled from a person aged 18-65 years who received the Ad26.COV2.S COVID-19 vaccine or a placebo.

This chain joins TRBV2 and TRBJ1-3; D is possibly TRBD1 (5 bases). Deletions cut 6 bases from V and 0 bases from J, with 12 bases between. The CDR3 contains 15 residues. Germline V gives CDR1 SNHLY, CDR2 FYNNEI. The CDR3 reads CASRARTSSGNTIYF. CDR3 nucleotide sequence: TGTGCCAGCAGGGCCAGGACAAGCTCTGGAAACACCATATATTTT.

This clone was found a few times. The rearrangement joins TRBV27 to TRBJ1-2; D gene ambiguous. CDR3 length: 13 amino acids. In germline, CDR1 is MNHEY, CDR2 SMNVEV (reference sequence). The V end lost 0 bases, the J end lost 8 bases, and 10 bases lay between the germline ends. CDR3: CASSLSWGSGYTF. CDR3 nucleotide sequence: TGTGCCAGCAGTTTATCTTGGGGATCCGGCTACACCTTC.

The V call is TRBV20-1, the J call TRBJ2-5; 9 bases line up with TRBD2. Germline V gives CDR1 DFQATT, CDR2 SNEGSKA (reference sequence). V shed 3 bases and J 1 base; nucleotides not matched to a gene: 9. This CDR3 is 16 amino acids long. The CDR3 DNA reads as TGCAGTGCTAGTTTGCCTAGCGGGAAGATCCAAGAGACCCAGTACTTC. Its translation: CSASLPSGKIQETQYF.

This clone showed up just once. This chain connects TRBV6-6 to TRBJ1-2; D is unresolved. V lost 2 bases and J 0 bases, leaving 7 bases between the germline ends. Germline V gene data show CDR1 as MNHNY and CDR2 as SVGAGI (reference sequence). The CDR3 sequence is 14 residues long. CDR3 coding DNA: TGTGCCAGCAGTTACCGCCCAGCTAACTATGGCTACACCTTC. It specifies CASSYRPANYGYTF.

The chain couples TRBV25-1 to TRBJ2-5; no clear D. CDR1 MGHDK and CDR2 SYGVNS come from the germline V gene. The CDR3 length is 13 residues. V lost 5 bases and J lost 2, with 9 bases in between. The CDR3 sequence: CASSFGAQETQYF. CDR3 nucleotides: TGTGCCAGCAGTTTTGGAGCTCAAGAGACCCAGTACTTC.

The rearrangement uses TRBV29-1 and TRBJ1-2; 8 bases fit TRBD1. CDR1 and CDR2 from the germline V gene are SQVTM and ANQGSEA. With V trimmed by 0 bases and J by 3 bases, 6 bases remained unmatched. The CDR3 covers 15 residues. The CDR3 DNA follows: TGCAGCGTTGAAGAGTACAGGGGGTTGGACTATGGCTACACCTTC. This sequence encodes CSVEEYRGLDYGYTF. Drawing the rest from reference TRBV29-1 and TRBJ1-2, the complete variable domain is SAVISQKPSRDICQRGTSLTIQCQVDSQVTMMFWYRQQPGQSLTLIATANQGSEATYESGFVIDKFPISRPNLTFSTLTVSNMSPEDSSIYLCSVEEYRGLDYGYTFGSGTRLTVV.

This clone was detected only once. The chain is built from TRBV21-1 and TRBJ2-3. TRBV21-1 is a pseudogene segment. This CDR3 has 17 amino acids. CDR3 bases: TGTGCCAGCACCACTAAGGACGGGACGGAGAGCACAGATACGCAGTATTTT. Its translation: CASTTKDGTESTDTQYF.

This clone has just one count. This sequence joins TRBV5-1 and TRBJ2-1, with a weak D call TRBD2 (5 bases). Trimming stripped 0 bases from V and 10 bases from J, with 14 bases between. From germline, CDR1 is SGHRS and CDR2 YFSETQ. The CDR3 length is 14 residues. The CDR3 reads CASSLVSAADEQFF. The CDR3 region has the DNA TGCGCCAGCAGCTTGGTTTCAGCGGCGGACGAGCAGTTCTTC.

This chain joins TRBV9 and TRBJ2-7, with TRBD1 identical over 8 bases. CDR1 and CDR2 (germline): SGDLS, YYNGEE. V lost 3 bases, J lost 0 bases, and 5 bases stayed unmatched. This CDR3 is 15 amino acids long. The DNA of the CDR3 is TGTGCCAGCAGCGGCGGACAGGGAAGCTCCTACGAGCAGTACTTC. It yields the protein CASSGGQGSSYEQYF.

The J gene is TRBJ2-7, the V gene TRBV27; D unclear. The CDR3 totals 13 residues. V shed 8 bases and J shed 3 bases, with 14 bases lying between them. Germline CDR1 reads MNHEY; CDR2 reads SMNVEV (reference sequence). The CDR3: CASGISDGYEQYF. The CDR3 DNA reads TGTGCCAGCGGAATTTCGGACGGCTACGAGCAGTACTTC.

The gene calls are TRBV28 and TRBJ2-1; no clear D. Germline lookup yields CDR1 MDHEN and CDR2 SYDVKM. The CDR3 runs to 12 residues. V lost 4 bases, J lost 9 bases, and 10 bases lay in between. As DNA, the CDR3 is TGTGCCAGCAGTTCCATAGTCGGTGAGCAGTTCTTC. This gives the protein CASSSIVGEQFF.

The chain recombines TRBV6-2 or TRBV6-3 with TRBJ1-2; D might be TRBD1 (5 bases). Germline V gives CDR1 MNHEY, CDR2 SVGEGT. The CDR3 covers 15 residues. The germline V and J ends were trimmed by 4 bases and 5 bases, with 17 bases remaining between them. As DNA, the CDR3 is TGTGCCAGCAGTTTGGTGTCGCAGGGAACATATGGCTACACCTTC. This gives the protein CASSLVSQGTYGYTF.

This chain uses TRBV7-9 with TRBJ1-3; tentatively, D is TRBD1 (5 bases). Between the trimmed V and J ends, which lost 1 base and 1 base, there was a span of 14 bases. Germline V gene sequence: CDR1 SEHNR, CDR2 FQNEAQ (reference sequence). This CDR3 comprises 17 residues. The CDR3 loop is CASSLDSRGGSGNTIYF. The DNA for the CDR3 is TGTGCCAGCAGCTTAGATTCGAGGGGTGGTTCTGGAAACACCATATATTTT.

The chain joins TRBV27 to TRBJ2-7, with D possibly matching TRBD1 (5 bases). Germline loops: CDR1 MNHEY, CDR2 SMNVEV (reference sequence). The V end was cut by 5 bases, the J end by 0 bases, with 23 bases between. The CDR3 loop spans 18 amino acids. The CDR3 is CASSRVGGDSSNSYEQYF. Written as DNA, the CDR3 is TGTGCCAGCAGTAGGGTGGGTGGTGACAGCTCGAACTCCTACGAGCAGTACTTC.

Here the CDR3 DNA reads TGTGCCTGGGGGCACCAAGAGACCCAGTACTTC. This encodes CAWGHQETQYF. The J gene is TRBJ2-5, the V gene TRBV30; D gene unclear. Germline V gene lookup returns CDR1 GTSNPN and CDR2 SVGIG (reference sequence). Trimming shortened V by 5 bases and J by 0 bases, and 4 bases separated the two germline ends. The CDR3 is made up of 11 amino acids.

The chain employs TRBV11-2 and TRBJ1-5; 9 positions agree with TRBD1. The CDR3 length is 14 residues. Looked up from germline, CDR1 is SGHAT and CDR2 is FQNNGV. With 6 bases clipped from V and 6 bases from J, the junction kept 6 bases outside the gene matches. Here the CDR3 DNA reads TGTGCCAGCAGTCCGGGGACAGGGTTTCAGCCCCAGCATTTT. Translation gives CASSPGTGFQPQHF.

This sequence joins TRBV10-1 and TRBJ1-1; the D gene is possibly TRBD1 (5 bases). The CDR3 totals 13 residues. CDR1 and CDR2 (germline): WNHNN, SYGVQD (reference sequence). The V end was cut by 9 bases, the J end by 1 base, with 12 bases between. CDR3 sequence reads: CARGPGQNTEAFF. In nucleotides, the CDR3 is TGCGCCAGGGGCCCGGGGCAGAACACTGAAGCTTTCTTT.

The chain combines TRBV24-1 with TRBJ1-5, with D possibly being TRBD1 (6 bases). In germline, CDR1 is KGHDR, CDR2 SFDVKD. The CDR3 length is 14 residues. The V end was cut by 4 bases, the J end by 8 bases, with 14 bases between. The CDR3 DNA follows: TGTGCCACCAGTGAGAGGGGGTGGTATGAGCCCCAGCATTTT. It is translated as CATSERGWYEPQHF.

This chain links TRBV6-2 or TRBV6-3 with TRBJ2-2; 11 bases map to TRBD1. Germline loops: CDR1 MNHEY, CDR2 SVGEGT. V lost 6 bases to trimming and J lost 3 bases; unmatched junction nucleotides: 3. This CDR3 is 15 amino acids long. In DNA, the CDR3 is TGTGCCAGCAGCCTGGGACAGGGGGACACCGGGGAGCTGTTTTTT. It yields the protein CASSLGQGDTGELFF.

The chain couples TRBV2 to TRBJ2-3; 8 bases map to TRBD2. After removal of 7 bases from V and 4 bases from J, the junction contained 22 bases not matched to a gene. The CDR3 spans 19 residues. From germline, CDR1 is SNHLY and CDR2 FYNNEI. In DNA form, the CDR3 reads TGTGCCAGCACCCGAGGGTGGCGAGCGGGAGACCCGGGGGCAGATACGCAGTATTTT. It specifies CASTRGWRAGDPGADTQYF.

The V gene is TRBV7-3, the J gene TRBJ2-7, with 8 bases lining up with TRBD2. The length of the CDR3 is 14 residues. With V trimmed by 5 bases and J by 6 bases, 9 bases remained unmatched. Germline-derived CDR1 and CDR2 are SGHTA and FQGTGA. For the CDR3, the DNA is TGTGCCAGCAGCCCCTGGGGGCTAGCGGGCGAGCAGTACTTC. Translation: CASSPWGLAGEQYF.

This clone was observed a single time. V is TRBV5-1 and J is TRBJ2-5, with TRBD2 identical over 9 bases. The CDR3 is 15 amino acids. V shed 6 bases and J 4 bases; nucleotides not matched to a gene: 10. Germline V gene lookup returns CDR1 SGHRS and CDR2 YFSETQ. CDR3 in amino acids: CASTIAGEVGETQYF. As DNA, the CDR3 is TGCGCCAGCACCATAGCGGGAGAGGTGGGAGAGACCCAGTACTTC.

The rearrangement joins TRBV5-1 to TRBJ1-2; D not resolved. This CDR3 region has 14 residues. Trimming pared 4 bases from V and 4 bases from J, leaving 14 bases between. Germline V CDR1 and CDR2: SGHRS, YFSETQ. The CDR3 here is CASSPNQPVYGYTF. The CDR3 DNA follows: TGCGCCAGCAGCCCCAACCAGCCTGTCTATGGCTACACCTTC. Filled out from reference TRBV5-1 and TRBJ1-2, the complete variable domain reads KAGVTQTPRYLIKTRGQQVTLSCSPISGHRSVSWYQQTPGQGLQFLFEYFSETQRNKGNFPGRFSGRQFSNSRSEMNVSTLELGDSALYLCASSPNQPVYGYTFGSGTRLTVV.

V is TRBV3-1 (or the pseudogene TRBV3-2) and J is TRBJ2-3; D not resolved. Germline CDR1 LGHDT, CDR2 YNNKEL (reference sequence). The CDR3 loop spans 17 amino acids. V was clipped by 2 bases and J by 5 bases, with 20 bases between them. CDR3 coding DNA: TGTGCCAGCAGCCAATTATCTGGAACTGGCTATGGAGATACGCAGTATTTT. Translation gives CASSQLSGTGYGDTQYF.

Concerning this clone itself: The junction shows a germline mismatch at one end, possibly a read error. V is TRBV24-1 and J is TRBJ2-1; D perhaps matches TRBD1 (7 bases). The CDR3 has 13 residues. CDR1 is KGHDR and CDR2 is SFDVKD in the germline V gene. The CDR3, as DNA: TGTGCCACCAGTGTTTTGCGGGACAGTGTTCGGTTCTTC. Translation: CATSVLRDSVRFF.

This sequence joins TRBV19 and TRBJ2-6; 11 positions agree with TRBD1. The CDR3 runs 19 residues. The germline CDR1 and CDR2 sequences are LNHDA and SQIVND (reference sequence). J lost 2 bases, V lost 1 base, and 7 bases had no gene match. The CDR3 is CASSIGGQGAGAGANVLTF. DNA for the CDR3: TGTGCCAGTAGTATAGGAGGACAGGGGGCCGGGGCTGGGGCCAACGTCCTGACTTTC.

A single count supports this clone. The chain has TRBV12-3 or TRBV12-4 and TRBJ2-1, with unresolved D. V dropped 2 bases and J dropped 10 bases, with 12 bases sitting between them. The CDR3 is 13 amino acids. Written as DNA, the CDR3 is TGTGCCAGCAGTTTAAGTTCGGGTCGGGAGCAGTTCTTC. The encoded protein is CASSLSSGREQFF.

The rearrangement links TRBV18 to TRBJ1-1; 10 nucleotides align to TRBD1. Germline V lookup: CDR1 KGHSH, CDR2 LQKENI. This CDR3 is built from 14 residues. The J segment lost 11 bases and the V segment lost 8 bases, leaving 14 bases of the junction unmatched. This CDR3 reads CASRPGTGAMWAFF. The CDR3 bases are TGTGCCAGCCGGCCGGGGACAGGGGCCATGTGGGCTTTCTTT. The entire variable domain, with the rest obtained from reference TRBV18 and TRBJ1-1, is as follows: NAGVMQNPRHLVRRRGQEARLRCSPMKGHSHVYWYRQLPEEGLKFMVYLQKENIIDESGMPKERFSAEFPKEGPSILRIQQVVRGDSAAYFCASRPGTGAMWAFFGQGTRLTVV.

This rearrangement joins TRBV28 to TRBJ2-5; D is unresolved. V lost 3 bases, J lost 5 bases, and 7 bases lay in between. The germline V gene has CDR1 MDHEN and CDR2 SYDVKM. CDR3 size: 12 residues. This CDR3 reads CASSLVRETQYF. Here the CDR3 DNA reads TGTGCCAGCAGTTTGGTCCGGGAGACCCAGTACTTC.